The entry that follows covers one T cell receptor (beta chain) sequence. No antigen is known for it. Base qualities are missing; no much larger clone stands one base away. Libraries came from the immunoSEQ multiplex PCR assay. TCRdb retrieved this table from immuneACCESS and kept in-frame rearrangements only. Not all clones are present; in checked studies, unresolved V genes account for under half, and no reason is known for the remainder. The sample includes hundreds of thousands of clones, with about 87% observed a single time. The ten most abundant clones make up roughly 0.0094% of the sample. The CDR3 runs 17 residues from the cysteine to the phenylalanine. The CDR3 DNA has 51 bases and is translated from base 1. V is pruned by 2 bases and J by 10 bases, leaving 17 bases of the junction without a gene match. Based on the germline V gene, the CDR1 and CDR2 sequences are MNHNS and SASEGT. This sample was included in a study of shared T cell receptors in the human thymus (dated by TCRdb to 2020 to 2023). Regarding the research as a whole: The study examined how the human thymus generates shared, self-reactive T-cell receptor alpha chains.

These data were likewise used in another study, on human thymus T cells. Drawing on the second study: In Finland, the donors were immunologically healthy infants who were having open corrective cardiac surgery for congenital heart defects. Thymus tissue was collected as surgical resects that were removed during corrective cardiac surgery. V and J gene segment usage appeared biased in both thymic and peripheral blood repertoires. The related research reported highly overlapping thymic TCR repertoires among unrelated individuals. The study characterized TCR alpha and beta repertoires from about 8 infant thymus samples and a few related peripheral blood samples. The infant donors were roughly 7 to 244 days old, and the cohort included six or seven males and two females. Thymocytes were released mechanically from tissue and stored at -70 °C as pellets of roughly 8.5-32 million cells. A QIAsymphony instrument was used to extract genomic DNA from frozen cell pellets. The immunoSEQ multiplex PCR assay was used to amplify the TCRB and TCRAD loci from a standardized quantity of quality-controlled genomic DNA. The V(D)J region was spanned by amplicons of a length sufficient to cover the CDR3 and to identify V and J genes. The amplicons were sequenced on an Illumina platform via the commercial immunoSEQ service. Primer bias and sequencing errors were corrected as previously described, and TCRAD and TCRB were defined on the basis of the IMGT database. Repertoires were analysed with immunoSEQ Analyzer 3.0 and VDJTools, covering basic statistics, V/J segment usage, diversity estimates, rarefaction and pairwise overlap. Diversity was estimated with Chao1, ChaoE, Efron-Thisted, Shannon and inverse Simpson indices, and also on datasets down-sampled to the smallest sample. Repertoire overlap was determined by strict matching of CDR3 nucleotide sequence, V gene and J gene, and Jaccard-based multidimensional scaling clustering was applied. On average, about 810,000 unique TCRB clonotypes were obtained from thymus samples, compared with roughly 84,000 from blood samples.

The chain is made from TRBV6-1 and TRBJ2-1; TRBD2 aligns with 7 central bases. The TCR originated in a boy younger than two with a congenital heart defect. Donor details come from another sample of the same person, matched by shared clones. Sequencing was carried out using thymocytes. At the DNA level, the sequence is TGTGCCAGCAGTGAATCGGGGGAGGGACTATCCCCACGAGAGCAGTTCTTC. This gives the protein CASSESGEGLSPREQFF.